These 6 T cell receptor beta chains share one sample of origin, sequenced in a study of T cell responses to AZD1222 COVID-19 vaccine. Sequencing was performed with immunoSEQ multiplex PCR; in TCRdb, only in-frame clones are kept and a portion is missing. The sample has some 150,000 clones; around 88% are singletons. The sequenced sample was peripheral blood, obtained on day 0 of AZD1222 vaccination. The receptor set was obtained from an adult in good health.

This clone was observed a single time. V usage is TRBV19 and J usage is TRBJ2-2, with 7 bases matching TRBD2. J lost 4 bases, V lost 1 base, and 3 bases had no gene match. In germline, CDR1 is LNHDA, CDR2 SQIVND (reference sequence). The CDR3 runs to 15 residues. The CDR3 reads CASSIAGGSTGELFF. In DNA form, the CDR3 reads TGTGCCAGTAGTATAGCGGGAGGCTCCACCGGGGAGCTGTTTTTT.

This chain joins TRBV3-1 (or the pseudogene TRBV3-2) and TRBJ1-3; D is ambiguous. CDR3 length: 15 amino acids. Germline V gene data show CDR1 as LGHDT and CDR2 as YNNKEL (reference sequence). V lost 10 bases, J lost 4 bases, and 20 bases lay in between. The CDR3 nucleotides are TGTGCCACCACGAATAAGGGCCCGGGAGGAAACACCATATATTTT. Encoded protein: CATTNKGPGGNTIYF.

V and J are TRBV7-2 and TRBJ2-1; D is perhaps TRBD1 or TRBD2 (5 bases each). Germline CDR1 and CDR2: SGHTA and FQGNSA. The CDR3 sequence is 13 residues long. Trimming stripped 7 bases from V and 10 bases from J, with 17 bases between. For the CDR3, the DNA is TGTGCCAGCACCGACTACCTTGGGGCCGAGCAGTTCTTC. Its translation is CASTDYLGAEQFF. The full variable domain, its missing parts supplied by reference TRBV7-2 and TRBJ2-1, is GAGVSQSPSNKVTEKGKDVELRCDPISGHTALYWYRQSLGQGLEFLIYFQGNSAPDKSGLPSDRFSAERTGGSVSTLTIQRTQQEDSAVYLCASTDYLGAEQFFGPGTRLTVL.

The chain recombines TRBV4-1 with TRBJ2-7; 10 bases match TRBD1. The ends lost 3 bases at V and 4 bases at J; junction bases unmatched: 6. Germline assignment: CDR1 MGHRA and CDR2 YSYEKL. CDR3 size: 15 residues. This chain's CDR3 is CASSQAGTGAYEQYF. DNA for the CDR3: TGCGCCAGCAGCCAGGCCGGGACAGGGGCTTACGAGCAGTACTTC.

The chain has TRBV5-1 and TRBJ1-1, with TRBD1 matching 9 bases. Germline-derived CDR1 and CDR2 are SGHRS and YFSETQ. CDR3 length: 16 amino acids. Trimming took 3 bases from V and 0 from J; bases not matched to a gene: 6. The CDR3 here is CASSYNRGRVNTEAFF. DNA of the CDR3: TGCGCCAGCAGCTACAACAGGGGGCGAGTGAACACTGAAGCTTTCTTT. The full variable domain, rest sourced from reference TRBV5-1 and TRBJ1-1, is KAGVTQTPRYLIKTRGQQVTLSCSPISGHRSVSWYQQTPGQGLQFLFEYFSETQRNKGNFPGRFSGRQFSNSRSEMNVSTLELGDSALYLCASSYNRGRVNTEAFFGQGTRLTVV.

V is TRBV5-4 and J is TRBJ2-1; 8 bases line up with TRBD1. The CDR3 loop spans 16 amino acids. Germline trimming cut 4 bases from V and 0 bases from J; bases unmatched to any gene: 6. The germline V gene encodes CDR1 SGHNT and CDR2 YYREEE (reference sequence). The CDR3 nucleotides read TGTGCCAGCAGCCAGGGGGCAGACCTCTCCTACAATGAGCAGTTCTTC. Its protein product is CASSQGADLSYNEQFF.